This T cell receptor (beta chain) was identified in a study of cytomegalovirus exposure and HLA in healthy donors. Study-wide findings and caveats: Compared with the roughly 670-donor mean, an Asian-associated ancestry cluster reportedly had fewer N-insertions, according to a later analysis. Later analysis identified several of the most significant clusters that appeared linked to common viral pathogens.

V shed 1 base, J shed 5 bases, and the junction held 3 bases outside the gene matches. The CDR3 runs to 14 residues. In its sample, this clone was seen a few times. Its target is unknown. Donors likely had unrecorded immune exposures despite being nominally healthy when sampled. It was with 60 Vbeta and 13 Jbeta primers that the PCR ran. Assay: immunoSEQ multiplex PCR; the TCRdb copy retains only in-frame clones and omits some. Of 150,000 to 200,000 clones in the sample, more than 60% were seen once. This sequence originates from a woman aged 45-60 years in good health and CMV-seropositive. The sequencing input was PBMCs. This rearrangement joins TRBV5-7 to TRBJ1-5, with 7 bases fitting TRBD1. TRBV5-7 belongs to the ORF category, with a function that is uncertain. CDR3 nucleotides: TGTGCCAGCAGCTTGCTCGACAGGGATCAGCCCCAGCATTTT. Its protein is CASSLLDRDQPQHF.